The sequence of this TCR beta chain was determined in a study of glioma-infiltrating T cells after dendritic cell vaccination. This CDR3 region has 17 residues. Germline CDR1 is SGHNT and CDR2 is YYREEE (reference sequence). Trimming shortened V by 0 bases and J by 0 bases, and 10 bases separated the two germline ends. Clones were sequenced by immunoSEQ multiplex PCR, and TCRdb holds only the in-frame ones, with some missing. Of some 90,000 clones listed, 70% to 90% were seen once; the top ten hold roughly 2.1%. Indicated time point: after dendritic cell vaccination, including at tumor progression/relapse. All glioblastoma patients lacked an isocitrate dehydrogenase mutation. PBMC sampling occurred before vaccination, two weeks after the third dose, and at progression.

The sample in question was blood, obtained after dendritic cell vaccination. The chain joins TRBV5-4 to TRBJ2-6; D not certain. The sequence derives from a human donor with glioblastoma. CDR3 sequence: CASSLAGPLSGANVLTF. CDR3 coding DNA: TGTGCCAGCAGCTTGGCTGGCCCCCTCTCTGGGGCCAACGTCCTGACTTTC.